This T cell receptor (beta chain) derives from a study of blood T cell repertoires in COVID-19. Study details: There were acute and convalescent COVID-19 samples, and they came from the United States, Italy and Spain. The cDNA or gDNA used as material had been derived from T cells, B-cell-depleted T cells, or PBMCs.

Some clones are missing from TCRdb's copy, which holds only in-frame ones; the method was immunoSEQ multiplex PCR. This table holds 310,000 or so clones, about 87% found once. This TCR was recovered from a woman aged 18 to 35 who had recovered from COVID-19. The sequenced sample consisted of PBMCs or T cells enriched from blood (not recorded which).

The CDR3 coding sequence is TGTGCCAGCAGCCAAGAGGCGGGGGAAGAGACCCAGTACTTC. Its protein product is CASSQEAGEETQYF. This rearrangement joins TRBV14 to TRBJ2-5, with 7 positions matching TRBD2. Germline CDR1 reads SGHDN; CDR2 reads FVKESK. J lost 3 bases, V lost 0 bases, and 1 base had no gene match. The CDR3 is 14 residues long.